This T cell receptor beta chain stems from a study of blood T cells in healthy people across ages. For the second PCR, which ran for about 6 to 11 cycles, a sample-barcoded 5' primer and a J-beta primer mix were used. Each CDR3 protein gets one entry after TCRdb re-called the 5' RACE reads with MiXCR. This sample has approximately 780,000 distinct CDR3 sequences, with approximately 24% found just once. The CDR3 extends over 16 amino acids. V was pared by 3 bases and J by 3 bases, with 8 bases of the junction left unmatched. This same sample was also taken into another study, of T cells of mothers and their children.

The chain carries TRBV12-3 or TRBV12-4 and TRBJ2-7; 10 bases are a match to TRBD2. The sequence was obtained from a boy between 10 and 17 years old in good health. Sequencing was done on a sample of blood. The CDR3 region has the DNA TGTGCCAGCAGTTTCCTAGCGGGGGTCCCCCTCTACGAGCAGTACTTC. It yields the protein CASSFLAGVPLYEQYF.